The present entry profiles one T cell receptor (beta chain) with its context. The antigen is undetermined. This sample was included in a study of cytomegalovirus exposure and HLA in healthy donors. Overall study results and limits: Most of the CMV-associated TCR beta chains (in a later analysis) appeared to be HLA-restricted. In vitro, three CMV-associated chains proved specific for CMV antigens.

The donors gave bone marrow, and they were healthy. In germline, CDR1 is SGHRS, CDR2 YFSETQ. CDR3 length equals 14 residues. V shed 2 bases and J shed 7 bases, with 12 bases lying between them. The PCR used 60 Vbeta and 13 Jbeta primers. Method: immunoSEQ multiplex PCR; TCRdb's copy keeps in-frame clones and lacks some. The data show about 160,000 clones, 86% seen once. The chain recombines TRBV5-1 with TRBJ1-4, with D tentatively TRBD1 (6 bases). Material for sequencing was PBMCs. This sequence originates from a woman between 18 and 29 years old in good health and CMV-seronegative. The CDR3 sequence: CASSFLGAGEKLFF. The CDR3 DNA follows: TGCGCCAGCAGCTTTTTGGGGGCTGGTGAAAAACTGTTTTTT.